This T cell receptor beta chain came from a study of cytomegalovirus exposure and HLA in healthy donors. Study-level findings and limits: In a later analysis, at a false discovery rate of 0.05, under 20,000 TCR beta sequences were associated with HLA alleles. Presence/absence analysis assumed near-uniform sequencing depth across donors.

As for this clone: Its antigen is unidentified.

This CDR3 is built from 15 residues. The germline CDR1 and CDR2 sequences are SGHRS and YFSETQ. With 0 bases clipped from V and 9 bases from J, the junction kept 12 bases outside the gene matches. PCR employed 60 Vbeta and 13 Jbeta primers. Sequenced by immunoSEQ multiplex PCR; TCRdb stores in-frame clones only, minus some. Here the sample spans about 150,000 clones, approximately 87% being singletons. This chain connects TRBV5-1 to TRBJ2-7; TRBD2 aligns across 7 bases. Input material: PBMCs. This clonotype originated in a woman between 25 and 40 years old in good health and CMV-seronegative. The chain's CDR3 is CASSLGLAGGEGQYF. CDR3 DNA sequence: TGCGCCAGCAGCTTGGGACTAGCAGGAGGCGAGGGGCAGTACTTC. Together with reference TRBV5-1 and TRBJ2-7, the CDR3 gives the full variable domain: KAGVTQTPRYLIKTRGQQVTLSCSPISGHRSVSWYQQTPGQGLQFLFEYFSETQRNKGNFPGRFSGRQFSNSRSEMNVSTLELGDSALYLCASSLGLAGGEGQYFGPGTRLTVT.